This record looks at one T cell receptor beta chain sequence and its context. Its antigen is not known. The sample originates from a study of PD-1 blockade in classical Hodgkin lymphoma. Findings and limits, study-wide: Complete responders matched newly diagnosed patients in baseline diversity.

Brentuximab vedotin exposure varied among the patients, all of whom had relapsed after autologous stem cell transplantation. Between the trimmed V and J ends, which lost 3 bases and 5 bases, there was a span of 17 bases. The germline V gene has CDR1 SQVTM and CDR2 ANQGSEA. The CDR3 runs 14 residues. TCRdb's table, derived via immunoSEQ multiplex PCR, lists solely in-frame clones and lacks some. Of 12,000 or so clones in the sample, about 88% were seen once. Sequencing used peripheral blood mononuclear cells (PBMCs), obtained at baseline. This TCR was sampled from a human donor with classical Hodgkin lymphoma. The chain has TRBV29-1 and TRBJ2-7; D is possibly TRBD2 (8 bases). This chain's CDR3 is CSVEGQTSVDEQYF. The DNA for the CDR3 is TGCAGCGTTGAGGGACAGACTAGCGTCGACGAGCAGTACTTC.